This T cell receptor (beta chain) was identified during a study of blood T cell repertoires in COVID-19. Trimming took 3 bases from V and 2 from J; bases not matched to a gene: 7. The CDR3 covers 15 residues. Germline V lookup: CDR1 MNHNS, CDR2 SASEGT. Profiling relied on immunoSEQ multiplex PCR, and the TCRdb table lists in-frame clones only, not all of them. The sample shows 70,000 to 75,000 clones, 80% to 85% of them seen only once. This clonotype originated in a woman in her sixties or seventies with acute or convalescent COVID-19. The chain uses TRBV6-1 and TRBJ2-7; TRBD2 matches 7 bases. The sample consisted of peripheral blood. CDR3 amino acids: CASSDPGGKAYEQYF. CDR3 nucleotides: TGTGCCAGCAGTGATCCGGGGGGAAAGGCCTACGAGCAGTACTTC.